This is a list of T cell receptor beta chains from one sample in a study of shared clonotypes between healthy human individuals. Sequencing was performed with immunoSEQ multiplex PCR; in TCRdb, only in-frame clones are kept and a portion is missing. The profile shows around 550,000 clones, about 95% of them singletons. The material sequenced was naive CD8+ T cells sorted from blood. Receptors originate from a woman aged 25 to 39 in good health. CDR3s include the opening cysteine and the closing phenylalanine or tryptophan. Each record gives: V gene, CDR3 protein.

v_call: TRBV7-2; cdr3_aa: CASSLWGLPEWDADTQYF
v_call: TRBV5-1; cdr3_aa: CASSPGLWEFAYEQYF
v_call: TRBV5-1; cdr3_aa: CASSSRPSGDKNIQYF
v_call: TRBV27; cdr3_aa: CASSPSITGTAYNEQFF
v_call: TRBV5-5; cdr3_aa: CASSANRQGAGEKLFF
v_call: TRBV15; cdr3_aa: CATSSPAGQRLANTEAFF
v_call: TRBV5-4; cdr3_aa: CASSLWQGGYTEAFF
v_call: TRBV6-6; cdr3_aa: CASSYSSVGVPGYTF
v_call: TRBV4-2; cdr3_aa: CASSQTLREVYNEQFF
v_call: TRBV30; cdr3_aa: CAWSVVRDLATNEKLFF
v_call: TRBV28; cdr3_aa: CASSLTGQINQPQHF
v_call: TRBV7-9; cdr3_aa: CASSPLGGEQYF
v_call: TRBV27; cdr3_aa: CASSYWALGPYEQYF
v_call: TRBV28; cdr3_aa: CASSSTGVNTGELFF
v_call: TRBV13; cdr3_aa: CASSLLTDTQYF
v_call: TRBV7-6; cdr3_aa: CASSSAGTSGKRLGELFF
v_call: TRBV28; cdr3_aa: CASSLGDYSYNEQFF
v_call: TRBV4-1; cdr3_aa: CASSQLGPDQPQHF
v_call: TRBV27; cdr3_aa: CASSFLAGGGEQFF
v_call: TRBV7-9; cdr3_aa: CASSLGTANGEEQYF
v_call: TRBV2; cdr3_aa: CASKGTHEQYF
v_call: TRBV13; cdr3_aa: CASSLGSPEAFF
v_call: TRBV10-3; cdr3_aa: CAIRGTSGRLDTQYF
v_call: TRBV5-1; cdr3_aa: CASSLALMRTGVRSEQYF
v_call: TRBV2; cdr3_aa: CASYTGEVSNEQFF
v_call: TRBV2; cdr3_aa: CASSRTEIYGYTF
v_call: TRBV27; cdr3_aa: CASRAGTSGTYEQYF
v_call: TRBV7-6; cdr3_aa: CASSLETDTQYF
v_call: TRBV10-3; cdr3_aa: CAIRDTSYEQYF
v_call: TRBV9; cdr3_aa: CASSVAPLYEQYF